The 11 T cell receptor beta chains below all came from one sample that was sequenced in a study of blood T cell repertoires in COVID-19. Libraries were prepared by immunoSEQ multiplex PCR; TCRdb keeps only in-frame clonotypes and omits some of them. The sample records approximately 220,000 clones, around 82% being singletons. The sample taken for sequencing was PBMCs or T cells enriched from blood (not recorded which). The receptors stem from a woman in her fifties or sixties who had been exposed to COVID-19.

The chain combines TRBV10-3 with TRBJ1-4, with 7 nucleotides matching TRBD1. The CDR3 is made up of 14 amino acids. CDR1 is ENHRY and CDR2 is SYGVKD in the germline V gene. Losses at the gene ends were 6 bases for V and 5 bases for J; bases not matched to a gene: 6. In DNA, the CDR3 is TGTGCCATCAGCCAGGGACAGCGAAATGAAAAACTGTTTTTT. It specifies CAISQGQRNEKLFF.

The chain couples TRBV7-2 to TRBJ1-2; 9 bases align to TRBD1. The CDR3 has 14 residues. The germline CDR1 and CDR2 sequences are SGHTA and FQGNSA. The junction had 8 bases not matched to a gene; V was cut back by 5 bases and J by 7 bases. CDR3 residues: CASSPDRGASGYTF. The CDR3 DNA reads as TGTGCCAGCAGCCCTGACAGGGGGGCAAGTGGCTACACCTTC. Filled out from reference TRBV7-2 and TRBJ1-2, the complete variable domain reads GAGVSQSPSNKVTEKGKDVELRCDPISGHTALYWYRQSLGQGLEFLIYFQGNSAPDKSGLPSDRFSAERTGGSVSTLTIQRTQQEDSAVYLCASSPDRGASGYTFGSGTRLTVV.

The chain couples TRBV5-1 to TRBJ2-7; 11 nucleotides agree with TRBD2. Trimming took 2 bases from V and 1 from J; bases not matched to a gene: 2. The CDR3 spans 15 residues. Germline CDR1 SGHRS, CDR2 YFSETQ. CDR3 nucleotides: TGCGCCAGCAGCTTTACTAGCGGGGGATCCTACGAGCAGTACTTC. Residues: CASSFTSGGSYEQYF.

This clone was picked up a small number of times. The chain joins TRBV12-3 or TRBV12-4 to TRBJ1-5; TRBD1 aligns across 9 bases. The V gene end was trimmed by 6 bases and the J gene end by 6 bases; junction bases not matched to a gene: 3. The CDR3 covers 13 residues. DNA for the CDR3: TGTGCCAGCAGGCCGGGACAGGGTCAGCCCCAGCATTTT. Protein product: CASRPGQGQPQHF.

This clone has only one observation. The chain combines TRBV29-1 with TRBJ2-5; 9 bases align to TRBD2. The CDR3 runs to 16 residues. From germline, CDR1 is SQVTM and CDR2 ANQGSEA. The junction had 16 bases not matched to a gene; V was cut back by 4 bases and J by 7 bases. CDR3 nucleotide sequence: TGCAGCGTTGGGGTCCTAGCGGGGACCCGGGGGGGGACCCAGTACTTC. Its protein is CSVGVLAGTRGGTQYF.

The chain carries TRBV6-1 and TRBJ1-4; D not resolved. Germline CDR1 and CDR2: MNHNS and SASEGT. CDR3 size: 18 residues. V was clipped by 3 bases and J by 0 bases, with 17 bases between them. CDR3 DNA: TGTGCCAGCAGTGACCACCTCACGGGGTTTGCAACTAATGAAAAACTGTTTTTT. This codes for CASSDHLTGFATNEKLFF.

The chain joins TRBV12-5 to TRBJ1-5; 7 bases are shared with TRBD1. With V trimmed by 5 bases and J by 5 bases, 9 bases remained unmatched. Germline assignment: CDR1 LGHNT and CDR2 FRNRAP. This CDR3 contains 15 residues. The CDR3 nucleotides are TGTGCTAGTGGTAGAGACAGGGATAGGGATCAGCCCCAGCATTTT. Protein product: CASGRDRDRDQPQHF.

The J gene is TRBJ2-7, the V gene TRBV7-2; 9 bases are shared with TRBD1. The CDR3 loop spans 16 amino acids. Germline trimming cut 1 base from V and 1 base from J; bases unmatched to any gene: 5. Germline V CDR1 and CDR2: SGHTA, FQGNSA. The CDR3 protein is CASSLGQGQGSYEQYF. CDR3 sequence (DNA): TGTGCCAGCAGCTTAGGTCAAGGACAGGGGTCCTACGAGCAGTACTTC.

The chain recombines TRBV19 with TRBJ1-1; possible D gene TRBD1, 5 bases. V was pared by 6 bases and J by 11 bases, with 22 bases between. The CDR3 is 14 amino acids. CDR1 is LNHDA, CDR2 SQIVND, per germline (reference sequence). The CDR3 sequence: CASSTGQGWRSAFF. In nucleotides, the CDR3 is TGTGCCAGTAGCACAGGACAAGGGTGGCGTTCGGCTTTCTTT.

This rearrangement joins TRBV20-1 to TRBJ2-4; 7 bases are shared with TRBD1. This CDR3 comprises 15 residues. Trimming at V came to 3 bases and at J to 6 bases, leaving 11 bases not matched to a gene. Germline CDR1 reads DFQATT; CDR2 reads SNEGSKA (reference sequence). The CDR3 sequence is CSASTYWYRGNIQYF. The CDR3 DNA reads as TGCAGTGCTAGTACATATTGGTACAGGGGAAACATTCAGTACTTC.

V and J are TRBV7-9 and TRBJ1-5; D unresolved. The CDR3 runs 16 residues. CDR1 and CDR2 from the germline V gene are SEHNR and FQNEAQ (reference sequence). The V gene lost 5 bases and the J gene lost 0 bases, with 14 bases spanning the gap. The DNA of the CDR3 is TGTGCCAGCAGCGCCATGGGAGGTAATAGCAATCAGCCCCAGCATTTT. It specifies CASSAMGGNSNQPQHF.